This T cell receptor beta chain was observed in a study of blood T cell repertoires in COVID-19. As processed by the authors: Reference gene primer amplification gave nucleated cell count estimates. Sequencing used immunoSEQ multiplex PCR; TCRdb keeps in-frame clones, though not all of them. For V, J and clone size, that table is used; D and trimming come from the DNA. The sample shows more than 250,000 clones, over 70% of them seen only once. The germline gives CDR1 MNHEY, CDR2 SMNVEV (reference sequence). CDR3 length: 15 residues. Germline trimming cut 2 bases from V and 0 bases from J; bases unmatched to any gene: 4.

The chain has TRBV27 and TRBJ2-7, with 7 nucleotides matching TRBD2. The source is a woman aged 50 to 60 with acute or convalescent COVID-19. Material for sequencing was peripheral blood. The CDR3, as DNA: TGTGCCAGCAGTTTACAGCGGGGTCCCTCCTACGAGCAGTACTTC. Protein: CASSLQRGPSYEQYF.